This T cell receptor (beta chain) was captured by sequencing in a study of T-cell reconstitution after alpha-beta-depleted transplantation in children. General study results and limits: T-cell counts and diversity at one year following transplant were attributed mainly to newly produced T cells.

This clonotype was counted only a few times. Its target is unknown. V was clipped by 5 bases and J by 0 bases; unmatched bases: 5. The CDR3 is 16 amino acids. Germline V gene data show CDR1 as DFQATT and CDR2 as SNEGSKA (reference sequence). Preparation of the TCRbeta library was carried out with unique molecular identifiers. One entry per CDR3 protein, called by TCRdb with MiXCR from the PCR reads. The sample has 400,000 to 450,000 distinct CDR3 sequences, around 46% seen once; the top ten hold approximately 30%. The starting material was PBMCs, obtained before TCRalphabeta/CD19-depleted stem cell transplant. The sequence was obtained from a girl under 10 years old with aplastic anemia, due to receive a stem cell transplant. This chain connects TRBV20-1 to TRBJ2-1; 12 nucleotides align to TRBD2. The CDR3 DNA reads as TGCAGTGCTGCTAGCGGGGGGGCTACCTCCTACAATGAGCAGTTCTTC. Translation gives CSAASGGATSYNEQFF.